This T cell receptor beta chain was recorded in a study of blood T cells in healthy people across ages. About this clonotype: Antigen unknown.

Germline assignment: CDR1 SGHTA and CDR2 FQGNSA. The CDR3 loop spans 16 amino acids. The V and J ends lost 5 bases and 5 bases, in that order; junction bases with no gene match: 12. Study-wide results and limits: Strong correlation existed between TCR beta diversity and naive T cell percentage. Roughly linear age-related decline in beta diversity appeared, significant by age approximately 41. Investigators treated diversity estimates from one million T cells as underestimates.

The second PCR ran about 6 to 12 cycles with a sample-barcoded 5' primer and J-beta primers. One entry per CDR3 protein results from TCRdb running MiXCR on the 5' RACE reads. The table has 1.4 million or so distinct CDR3 sequences, under 55% seen once. Isolation of PBMCs gave at least 7 million cells per sample. The sequence was collected from a woman aged 18-30 years in good health. The sequencing sample was made of blood. V usage is TRBV7-2 and J usage is TRBJ2-5; TRBD2 aligns across 9 bases. The CDR3 DNA follows: TGTGCCAGCAGCCCCCGACTAGCGGAAACCAGGGAGACCCAGTACTTC. Translating it yields CASSPRLAETRETQYF.